This T cell receptor beta chain stems from a study of blood T cell repertoires in COVID-19. V lost 0 bases and J lost 1, with 9 bases in between. Germline V gene sequence: CDR1 SGHVS, CDR2 FQNEAQ. The CDR3 has 15 residues. Here immunoSEQ multiplex PCR was the method, and the copy in TCRdb shows in-frame clones only, minus some. The table records around 200,000 clones, approximately 81% of them present only once. V usage is TRBV7-8 and J usage is TRBJ1-1; D unclear. The clonotype was recovered from a woman older than 75 with active or convalescent COVID-19. The sequenced sample was peripheral blood. The CDR3 DNA is TGTGCCAGCAGCTTAGCACTGCGTGGGAACACTGAAGCTTTCTTT. Its protein product is CASSLALRGNTEAFF. The variable domain in full, with the rest retrieved from reference TRBV7-8 and TRBJ1-1, is GAGVSQSPRYKVAKRGQDVALRCDPISGHVSLFWYQQALGQGPEFLTYFQNEAQLDKSGLPSDRFFAERPEGSVSTLKIQRTQQEDSAVYLCASSLALRGNTEAFFGQGTRLTVV.